What follows describes a single T cell receptor beta chain. Its binding antigen is unknown. The germline gene is not matched at one end of the junction; a read error may be the cause. This entry belongs to a study of T cells after yellow fever vaccination (dated by TCRdb to the late 2010s). In terms of the full investigation: The SMART-Seq v4 Ultra Low Input RNA kit was used to prepare libraries from fractions with low cell numbers. To follow T-cell clones before and after primary and booster YFV17D yellow fever vaccination, bulk TCR alpha and beta repertoires were sequenced over time. Two healthy male donors made up the cohort, one aged 18 to 30 years and the other aged 30 to 40 years. Blood samples were taken at several timepoints before and after primary and secondary immunization, and bulk PBMC replicates and cell subsets were isolated. What the work shows at the level of the full study, not this receptor alone: Because abundant contaminating clonotypes from the bulk population could be contained in FACS-sorted repertoires, computational filtering was required. A small fraction of clonotypes showed up in both the CD4 and CD8 compartments, probably as a result of convergent recombination. The study included only a couple of donors, which limits how far the findings can be generalized. Compared with the primary T-cell response, the secondary T-cell response was faster but weaker, reaching its peak on day 5 rather than on day 15. After the booster, most clones that had expanded after primary vaccination were detected again (approximately 97% of CD4 and around nine tenths of CD8), suggesting broad maintenance of memory.

In the germline V gene, CDR1 corresponds to SGHRS and CDR2 to YFSETQ. From the cysteine up to the phenylalanine, the CDR3 has a length of 17 residues. Only the CDR3 DNA stays, 51 bases, in frame from base 1. TCR cDNA was made using 5'RACE template switching, a step that added a universal primer site and unique molecular identifiers. cDNA synthesis was primed from both the TCR alpha and TCR beta constant segments. Libraries were amplified in two PCR steps, with sample barcodes and sequencing adapters added in the second step. Sequencing of libraries was done on Illumina HiSeq 2500 (2x100 bp) or NovaSeq (2x150 bp). In the authors' own workflow: MIGEC handled demultiplexing of reads and collapsing into UMI consensus sequences, while MiXCR performed V(D)J alignment. Vaccine-responding clonotypes were identified with edgeR using replicate PBMC samples, with FDR below 0.01 and a log2 fold change above 5 up to day 15 being required. Each bulk clonotype received a CD4 or CD8 identity based on whether the sequenced CD4 or CD8 repertoire contained that clonotype at higher abundance. TCRdb reanalyzed the raw reads on its own, using fastp at Q25 for trimming and MiXCR for clone calling, and kept in-frame beta chains. Records with the same CDR3 protein are collapsed into one entry carrying the most frequent genes and DNA. TCRdb, rather than the study authors, made the V and J calls. The sample table shows a few hundred thousand distinct CDR3 sequences, and about 8.7% are seen once. The top ten clonotypes cover about 20% of the sample.

The sample's treatment or condition, from its label and the paper: live attenuated yellow fever vaccine strain. At every blood-draw timepoint, two biological replicates of bulk PBMCs were collected. A standard Ficoll-Paque protocol was used to isolate PBMCs from peripheral blood. TriZol was used to extract RNA from bulk PBMCs, from CD4 and CD8 fractions, and from dextramer-positive and dextramer-negative fractions. Recombination joined TRBV5-1 with TRBJ1-1, with TRBD1 identical over 10 junction bases. The material sequenced was PBMCs, taken on the day of the first yellow fever vaccination. The TCR comes from a man aged 18-30 years who received the YFV17D yellow fever vaccine. In nucleotides, the sequence is TGCGCCAGCAGCCCCGGGACAGGGGCGAACATGAACACTGAAGTTTTCTTT. Its coded protein is CASSPGTGANMNTEVFF.